The rows below give T cell receptor beta chains drawn from one sample of a study of shared clonotypes between healthy human individuals. The protocol was immunoSEQ multiplex PCR, while the TCRdb copy is restricted to in-frame clones and leaves out a portion. The sample holds about 1.5 million clones, 98% seen once. The sample consisted of naive CD4+ T cells sorted from blood. Source of these receptors: a man under 40 in good health. The CDR3 runs from the conserved cysteine through the conserved F or W. D genes are given only for firm matches. Expanded clones are given a class, and other clones once, few, many or no size at all.

cdr3_length	d_call	v_call	j_call	clone_size	cdr3_nt	cdr3_aa
13	-	TRBV5-8	TRBJ2-7	-	TGTGCCAGCACCCTGGACAGATCCTACGAGCAGTACTTC	CASTLDRSYEQYF
14	-	TRBV2	TRBJ2-1	-	TGTGCCAGCGTGGGTAGAACCACGCGAAATGAGCAGTTCTTC	CASVGRTTRNEQFF
11	TRBD1	TRBV2	TRBJ1-1	-	TGTGCCAGCAGCAGGACAGGTGAAGCTTTCTTT	CASSRTGEAFF
15	-	TRBV18	TRBJ2-7	-	TGTGCCAGCTCAGGAAACACCGGGACAAGCTACGAGCAGTACTTC	CASSGNTGTSYEQYF
14	TRBD2	TRBV10-2	TRBJ2-3	-	TGCGCCAGCAGATTGACTAGCGGCACAGATACGCAGTATTTT	CASRLTSGTDTQYF
13	-	TRBV14	TRBJ2-5	-	TGTGCCAGCAGCCAAGATTATGTTGAGACCCAGTACTTC	CASSQDYVETQYF
14	-	TRBV7-9	TRBJ1-4	-	TGTGCCAGCAGCCCAATCGGGGTTCGGGAAAAACTGTTTTTT	CASSPIGVREKLFF
16	TRBD1	TRBV19	TRBJ1-5	-	TGTGCCAGTAGTATGTCCCATTGGGACAGGGGGCAGCCCCAGCATTTT	CASSMSHWDRGQPQHF
12	TRBD2	TRBV18	TRBJ2-7	-	TGTGCCAGCTCACCGGCGGGGGACGAGCAGTACTTC	CASSPAGDEQYF
16	TRBD1	TRBV19	TRBJ2-1	once	TGTGCCAGTAGTATGGGGGACAGGGGCCCCTACAATGAGCAGTTCTTC	CASSMGDRGPYNEQFF
13	-	TRBV27	TRBJ2-5	-	TGTGCCAGCGCCCAGAGTTGGCGGGAGACCCAGTACTTC	CASAQSWRETQYF
15	TRBD2	TRBV5-5	TRBJ2-7	-	TGTGCCAGCCGGGAAGTTGGACTAGCGGGAGGGGAGCAGTACTTC	CASREVGLAGGEQYF
14	-	TRBV19	TRBJ2-2	-	TGTGCCAGTAGTAACAGGCCGAACACCGGGGAGCTGTTTTTT	CASSNRPNTGELFF
13	-	TRBV6-1	TRBJ2-7	-	TGTGCCAGCAGTGAAGCGGGCCACTACGAGCAGTACTTC	CASSEAGHYEQYF
14	TRBD2	TRBV5-1	TRBJ2-7	-	TGCGCCAGCAGCTTAGGACTAGGCAGCTACGAGCAGTACTTC	CASSLGLGSYEQYF
14	TRBD2	TRBV27	TRBJ2-1	-	TGTGCCAGCAGTACTAGCGGGAAAGCGTATGAGCAGTTCTTC	CASSTSGKAYEQFF
14	-	TRBV5-6	TRBJ1-2	-	TGTGCCAGCAGCTTGTCAGACAGCGACTATGGCTACACCTTC	CASSLSDSDYGYTF
15	TRBD1	TRBV5-1	TRBJ1-4	-	TGCGCCAGCAGCTTAGGACAGGGGTCTAATGAAAAACTGTTTTTT	CASSLGQGSNEKLFF
15	TRBD1	TRBV4-2	TRBJ1-2	-	TGTGCCAGCAGCCAAGAAGGACAGGGGAGCTATGGCTACACCTTC	CASSQEGQGSYGYTF
14	-	TRBV18	TRBJ1-2	-	TGTGCCAGCTCACCAAACGGGCGCGATGTGGCCGGCGTGTTC	CASSPNGRDVAGVF
17	TRBD2	TRBV27	TRBJ2-3	-	TGTGCCAGCAGTTTAGCGGGAGGCATACGTGGCACAGATACGCAGTATTTT	CASSLAGGIRGTDTQYF
19	TRBD1	TRBV18	TRBJ2-1	-	TGTGCCAGCTCACTAAAAGGGACAGGGGTAACGGGTGCCAATAATGAGCAGTTCTTC	CASSLKGTGVTGANNEQFF
13	-	TRBV7-9	TRBJ2-1	once	TGTGCCAGCGGTTCGGTAGGGATATATGAGCAGTTCTTC	CASGSVGIYEQFF
14	-	TRBV9	TRBJ1-1	-	TGTGCCAGCAGCGCTTTTTCCTTGAACACTGAAGCTTTCTTT	CASSAFSLNTEAFF
14	-	TRBV7-3	TRBJ2-2	-	TGTGCCAGCAGCTTGTCACCGAACACCGGGGAGCTGTTTTTT	CASSLSPNTGELFF
12	-	TRBV4-3	TRBJ1-1	-	TGCGCCAGCAGCCAAGATGGTGTTGAAGCTTTCTTT	CASSQDGVEAFF
15	-	TRBV4-2	TRBJ2-2	-	TGTGCCAGCAGCCAAGGGGGCACTTACACCGGGGAGCTGTTTTTT	CASSQGGTYTGELFF
14	TRBD2	TRBV2	TRBJ2-1	-	TGTGCCAGCAGGATAGCGGGAGCCTACAATGAGCAGTTCTTC	CASRIAGAYNEQFF
16	TRBD2	TRBV28	TRBJ2-5	-	TGTGCCAGCAATTCCCCCCCGGGGGGGCCGGCCAAGACCCAGTACTTC	CASNSPPGGPAKTQYF
13	TRBD1	TRBV7-6	TRBJ1-1	-	TGTGCCAGCAGCCAGACAGGGGGGACTGAAGCTTTCTTT	CASSQTGGTEAFF
18	TRBD1	TRBV5-4	TRBJ2-6	-	TGTGCCAGCAGCTCACCGGGACAGGGCCCCTCTGGGGCCAACGTCCTGACTTTC	CASSSPGQGPSGANVLTF
18	TRBD2	TRBV19	TRBJ2-1	-	TGTGCCAGTAGTATCCTCACTAGCGGGATAAACTCCTACAATGAGCAGTTCTTC	CASSILTSGINSYNEQFF
17	TRBD1	TRBV12-5	TRBJ2-2	-	TGTGCTAGTGGTTCCGAACCATGGACAGGGCGAACCGGGGAGCTGTTTTTT	CASGSEPWTGRTGELFF
11	-	TRBV2	TRBJ2-5	once	TGTGCCAGCGGTATACTGGAGACCCAGTACTTC	CASGILETQYF
12	-	TRBV9	TRBJ2-3	-	TGTGCCAGCAGCGTTAATGGAGAAACGCAGTATTTT	CASSVNGETQYF
19	TRBD2	TRBV7-9	TRBJ2-2	-	TGTGCCAGCAGCTTAGTTCTAGCGGGAGGGCCGACGGGGACTGGGGAGCTGTTTTTT	CASSLVLAGGPTGTGELFF
11	-	TRBV18	TRBJ2-7	-	TGTGCCAGCTCACCGGACTACGAGCAGTACTTC	CASSPDYEQYF
14	TRBD1	TRBV6-1	TRBJ1-2	-	TGTGCCAGCAACTCACAGGGGGTAAACTATGGCTACACCTTC	CASNSQGVNYGYTF
16	-	TRBV15	TRBJ2-1	-	TGTGCCACCAGCAGAGCTTCGGGGTTCTCCTACAATGAGCAGTTCTTC	CATSRASGFSYNEQFF
14	-	TRBV5-1	TRBJ2-5	once	TGCGCCAGCAGCTTCCTGGGGGCGCGAGAGACCCAGTACTTC	CASSFLGARETQYF
13	-	TRBV5-1	TRBJ2-1	-	TGCGCCAGCAGCCAGGTCAGGAGCAATGAGCAGTTCTTC	CASSQVRSNEQFF
15	TRBD1	TRBV28	TRBJ2-7	-	TGTGCCAGCAGAAATAGGGGACAGGGATCCTACGAGCAGTACTTC	CASRNRGQGSYEQYF
13	TRBD1	TRBV18	TRBJ2-7	-	TGTGCCAGCTCACCCAGGGGGACCTACGAGCAGTACTTC	CASSPRGTYEQYF
14	-	TRBV6-6	TRBJ1-2	once	TGTGCCAGCAGACAACCCTCAGAGATCTATGGCTACACCTTC	CASRQPSEIYGYTF
12	-	TRBV2	TRBJ2-7	-	TGTGCCAGCACCAGGGGTTCCTACGAGCAGTACTTC	CASTRGSYEQYF
15	TRBD1	TRBV5-4	TRBJ2-1	-	TGTGCCAGCAGCTTGGGAGGGACAGGGGCCAATGAGCAGTTCTTC	CASSLGGTGANEQFF
12	-	TRBV10-1	TRBJ1-1	-	TGCGCCAGCAGTGACCCTCGGGGTGAAGCTTTCTTT	CASSDPRGEAFF
12	-	TRBV28	TRBJ1-2	-	TGTGCCAGCGCAACGGGTCCTTACGGCTACACCTTC	CASATGPYGYTF
18	TRBD2	TRBV11-3	TRBJ2-1	-	TGTGCCAGCAGCTTAGGTCCGACTAGCGGACCCTCCTACAATGAGCAGTTCTTC	CASSLGPTSGPSYNEQFF
16	TRBD1	TRBV28	TRBJ2-3	once	TGTGCCAGCAGTCAACGACAGGGGTGGAGCACAGATACGCAGTATTTT	CASSQRQGWSTDTQYF
15	TRBD1	TRBV5-1	TRBJ1-5	-	TGCGCCAGCAGCTTTGGGGACAGGGAAGGACAGCCCCAGCATTTT	CASSFGDREGQPQHF
13	-	TRBV4-3	TRBJ1-4	-	TGCGCCAGCAGCTACGGGGCTAATGAAAAACTGTTTTTT	CASSYGANEKLFF
11	-	TRBV2	TRBJ1-1	-	TGTGCCAGCAGTGTGGGGGCAGGAGCTTTCTTT	CASSVGAGAFF
15	-	TRBV27	TRBJ1-5	-	TGTGCCAGCAGTTTTGGGGGCAGAGGCAATCAGCCCCAGCATTTT	CASSFGGRGNQPQHF
15	-	TRBV11-2	TRBJ1-1	-	TGTGCCAGCAGCTTCCGACCGGGGGGTTCTACTGAAGCTTTCTTT	CASSFRPGGSTEAFF
16	TRBD2	TRBV15	TRBJ2-3	-	TGTGCCACCAGCTCTCGACTAGCGGCGATCACAGATACGCAGTATTTT	CATSSRLAAITDTQYF
18	TRBD1	TRBV27	TRBJ2-7	-	TGTGCCAGCAGTTCCGGGACAGGGCAAAGGGTGGTCTCCTACGAGCAGTACTTC	CASSSGTGQRVVSYEQYF
12	TRBD2	TRBV11-2	TRBJ2-7	-	TGTGCCAGCAGCCCGGGAGGGGAAGAGCAGTACTTC	CASSPGGEEQYF
16	TRBD1	TRBV6-6	TRBJ2-1	-	TGTGCCAGCAGCAACCGACAGGGCAGAAAATACAATGAGCAGTTCTTC	CASSNRQGRKYNEQFF